Listed below are T cell receptor beta chains from one sample, sequenced in a study of regulatory T cells in long-lasting Graves disease. A single record per CDR3 protein comes from TCRdb applying MiXCR to the multiplex PCR reads. Of 500,000 to 700,000 distinct CDR3 sequences in the sample, 30% are singletons; the top ten hold about 40%. The sequenced sample was peripheral blood mononuclear cells (PBMCs), obtained when the disease was refractory, from a patient treated with antithyroid drugs. The receptors come from a female donor with Graves disease. CDR3s include the opening cysteine and the closing phenylalanine or tryptophan. D genes are given only for firm matches. The size of a clone is reported for some rows only, either as once, few or many, or as a class for expanded clones.

>NA|TRBJ2-2|TRBV4-1|NA
CASSQDAPLESTGELFF
TGCGCCAGCAGCCAAGACGCCCCCCTAGAATCGACCGGGGAGCTGTTTTTT
>NA|TRBJ2-5|TRBV11-2|many
CASETVVETQYF
TGTGCCAGCGAGACAGTAGTGGAGACCCAGTACTTC
>NA|TRBJ1-1|TRBV7-2|NA
CASTNGGFETEAFF
TGTGCCAGCACCAACGGGGGGTTTGAAACTGAAGCTTTCTTT
>NA|TRBJ2-7|TRBV14|NA
CASSHRDISYEQYF
TGTGCCAGCAGCCACAGGGACATTTCCTACGAGCAGTACTTC
>TRBD1|TRBJ2-7|TRBV20-1|NA
CSARAGGQGSYEQYF
TGCAGTGCTAGAGCGGGGGGACAGGGCTCCTACGAGCAGTACTTC
>NA|TRBJ1-1|TRBV30|NA
CAAVTGPGQDTEAFF
TGTGCTGCCGTAACCGGCCCCGGGCAGGACACTGAAGCTTTCTTT
>NA|TRBJ1-6|TRBV20-1|NA
CSARVRNTDSPLHF
TGCAGTGCTAGAGTTCGGAATACCGATTCACCCCTCCACTTT
>TRBD1|TRBJ2-2|TRBV5-1|few
CASSHSNRQGVNGELFF
TGCGCCAGCAGCCACAGCAACCGACAGGGGGTGAACGGGGAGCTGTTTTTT
>NA|TRBJ1-1|TRBV20-1|few
CSATYGTEAFF
TGCAGTGCTACGTATGGAACTGAAGCTTTCTTT
>NA|TRBJ1-2|TRBV7-3|few
CASSSLPGAGGYTF
TGTGCCAGCAGCTCCCTACCAGGGGCGGGGGGCTACACCTTC
>TRBD1|TRBJ1-3|TRBV30|NA
CAWSVQGARGNTIYF
TGTGCCTGGAGTGTACAGGGGGCGCGCGGAAACACCATATATTTT
>NA|TRBJ1-1|TRBV20-1|NA
CSAITSNTEAFF
TGCAGTGCTATTACCAGCAACACTGAAGCTTTCTTT
>NA|TRBJ2-7|TRBV2|many
CASTGGGERDF
TGTGCCAGCACTGGAGGGGGCGAACGGGACTTC
>NA|TRBJ1-4|TRBV6-1|many
CASSPYRGQTNEKLFF
TGTGCCAGCAGTCCATACCGGGGACAAACTAACGAAAAACTGTTTTTT
>TRBD1|TRBJ1-2|TRBV6-5|many
CASSYLRQGGYGYTF
TGTGCCAGCAGTTACCTCAGACAGGGTGGCTATGGCTACACCTTC
>NA|TRBJ2-6|TRBV6-5|many
CASSYGEGEAGANVLTF
TGTGCCAGCAGTTACGGGGAGGGGGAGGCTGGGGCCAACGTCCTGACTTTC
>NA|TRBJ1-5|TRBV7-9|once
CASSPDNGAQHF
TGTGCCAGCAGCCCGGACAACGGGGCCCAGCATTTT
>NA|TRBJ1-1|TRBV15|many
CATSRDLGQRTEAFF
TGTGCCACCAGCAGAGATCTTGGACAGAGGACTGAAGCTTTCTTT
>NA|TRBJ2-2|TRBV10-3|few
CAISAGVLRGNTGELFF
TGTGCCATCAGTGCCGGAGTATTGCGGGGGAACACCGGGGAGCTGTTTTTT
>NA|TRBJ1-1|TRBV28|many
CAGSARTGQRMNTEAFF
TGTGCCGGGTCCGCGCGCACAGGGCAACGAATGAACACTGAAGCTTTCTTT
>NA|TRBJ1-5|TRBV30|NA
CAWSVHALVGQPQHF
TGTGCCTGGAGTGTACATGCGCTGGTGGGTCAGCCCCAGCATTTT
>NA|TRBJ1-5|TRBV2|few
CASRTENNQPQHF
TGTGCCAGTAGGACAGAGAACAATCAGCCCCAGCATTTT
>NA|TRBJ1-5|TRBV6-2/TRBV6-3|many
CASSYRWTVNSNQPQHF
TGTGCCAGCAGTTACCGTTGGACAGTTAATAGCAATCAGCCCCAGCATTTT
>NA|TRBJ1-5|TRBV3-1|NA
CASSQVWDSNQPQHF
TGTGCCAGCAGCCAAGTCTGGGATAGCAATCAGCCCCAGCATTTT
>NA|TRBJ2-2|TRBV9|NA
CASSVVGRTGELFF
TGTGCCAGCAGCGTAGTCGGCAGAACCGGGGAGCTGTTTTTT
>TRBD2|TRBJ2-7|TRBV19|NA
CASSILWREGPREQYF
TGTGCCAGTAGTATATTATGGCGGGAGGGCCCGCGCGAGCAGTACTTC
>NA|TRBJ1-5|TRBV10-3|NA
CAISESLGGNQPQHF
TGTGCCATCTCAGAGTCATTGGGTGGCAATCAGCCCCAGCATTTT
>NA|TRBJ1-1|TRBV29-1|NA
CSAGTAGTEAFF
TGCAGCGCAGGGACGGCGGGCACTGAAGCTTTCTTT
>NA|TRBJ1-1|TRBV12-3/TRBV12-4|many
CASSPRGANTEAFF
TGTGCCAGCAGCCCCCGGGGGGCGAACACTGAAGCTTTCTTT
>NA|TRBJ1-5|TRBV12-3/TRBV12-4|NA
CASGGGMGWPQHF
TGTGCCAGCGGGGGGGGAATGGGATGGCCCCAGCATTTT
>TRBD1|TRBJ1-5|TRBV20-1|NA
CSARKDRGPDQPQHF
TGCAGTGCTAGAAAGGACAGGGGGCCCGATCAGCCCCAGCATTTT
>NA|TRBJ1-5|TRBV12-3/TRBV12-4|many
CASKERASNQPQHF
TGTGCCAGCAAGGAAAGGGCCAGCAATCAGCCCCAGCATTTT
>NA|TRBJ2-7|TRBV4-2|NA
CASSQVGSSYEQYF
TGTGCCAGCAGCCAAGTTGGCAGCTCCTACGAGCAGTACTTC
>NA|TRBJ1-2|TRBV18|NA
CASSYGAGGYTF
TGTGCCAGCTCATATGGGGCTGGAGGCTACACCTTC
>NA|TRBJ1-1|TRBV25-1|few
CASSEGDRRAFF
TGTGCCAGCAGTGAAGGGGACCGCCGGGCTTTCTTT
>NA|TRBJ1-6|TRBV7-3|many
CASSPGLSNSPLHF
TGTGCCAGCAGCCCAGGACTGAGTAATTCACCCCTCCACTTT
>NA|TRBJ1-6|TRBV6-1|few
CASSEGSYNSPLHF
TGTGCCAGCAGTGAAGGCTCCTATAATTCACCCCTCCACTTT
>TRBD1|TRBJ2-3|TRBV12-3/TRBV12-4|NA
CASRPGGVGTDTQYF
TGTGCCAGCAGGCCAGGGGGAGTTGGCACAGATACGCAGTATTTT
>TRBD1|TRBJ1-5|TRBV19|NA
CASSRTGQRNQPQHF
TGTGCCAGTAGCCGAACGGGACAGCGAAATCAGCCCCAGCATTTT
>NA|TRBJ1-1|TRBV10-3|NA
CAISGDPRTEAFF
TGTGCCATCAGTGGAGACCCACGGACTGAAGCTTTCTTT
>NA|TRBJ1-2|TRBV24-1|NA
CATSDWELNYGYTF
TGTGCCACCAGTGATTGGGAGCTGAACTATGGCTACACCTTC
>NA|TRBJ2-7|TRBV11-1|NA
CASSFVSSDSYEQYF
TGTGCCAGCAGCTTCGTGTCTAGCGACTCCTACGAGCAGTACTTC
>TRBD1|TRBJ1-6|TRBV12-3/TRBV12-4|NA
CASSLSTGVLHF
TGTGCCAGCAGCCTTAGCACAGGGGTTCTCCACTTT
>TRBD1|TRBJ1-6|TRBV7-6|NA
CASSPGRGKKLGSPLHF
TGTGCCAGCAGCCCCGGCAGGGGGAAGAAACTAGGATCACCCCTCCACTTT
>TRBD1|TRBJ2-7|TRBV9|NA
CASSLRAGQGVNEQYF
TGTGCCAGCAGCCTTAGGGCGGGACAGGGGGTCAACGAGCAGTACTTC
>NA|TRBJ1-2|TRBV3-1|few
CASSQRQRSGYTF
TGTGCCAGCAGCCAGCGACAGCGGAGTGGCTACACCTTC
>TRBD1|TRBJ1-6|TRBV6-1|NA
CASSDRTGPNSPLHF
TGTGCCAGCAGTGATCGGACAGGGCCAAATTCACCCCTCCACTTT
>NA|TRBJ1-1|TRBV12-3/TRBV12-4|NA
CASILDGLWNTEAFF
TGTGCCAGCATCCTCGACGGCCTTTGGAACACTGAAGCTTTCTTT
>TRBD2|TRBJ2-7|TRBV10-3|few
CAITAGAHEQYF
TGTGCCATCACAGCGGGAGCCCACGAGCAGTACTTC
>NA|TRBJ2-6|TRBV7-9|NA
CASSRPRLGANVLTF
TGTGCCAGCAGCCGCCCCAGGCTGGGGGCCAACGTCCTGACTTTC
>NA|TRBJ1-1|TRBV6-1|once
CASSDLAALNTEAFF
TGTGCCAGCAGCGACCTGGCAGCTTTGAACACTGAAGCTTTCTTT
>TRBD1|TRBJ1-2|TRBV5-1|many
CASSFLQGAGGYTF
TGCGCCAGCAGCTTCCTCCAGGGGGCAGGAGGCTACACCTTC
>TRBD1|TRBJ2-5|TRBV10-3|few
CATSPRDRGSETQYF
TGTGCCACATCCCCAAGGGACAGGGGATCCGAGACCCAGTACTTC
>NA|TRBJ2-2|TRBV24-1|NA
CATRSSGGSGELFF
TGTGCCACCAGGTCTTCGGGGGGCTCCGGGGAGCTGTTTTTT
>NA|TRBJ1-5|TRBV2|many
CASSAGTSNQPQHF
TGTGCCAGCAGTGCAGGGACTTCGAATCAGCCCCAGCATTTT
>NA|TRBJ2-2|TRBV7-2|few
CASSLDGRANTGELFF
TGTGCCAGCAGCTTAGACGGGAGAGCGAACACCGGGGAGCTGTTTTTT
>TRBD1|TRBJ1-5|TRBV25-1|few
CASSPRDRGLDQPQHF
TGTGCCAGCAGTCCACGGGACAGGGGGCTGGATCAGCCCCAGCATTTT
>NA|TRBJ2-5|TRBV10-3|few
CAINGQPQETQYF
TGTGCCATCAATGGACAGCCCCAAGAGACCCAGTACTTC
>TRBD1|TRBJ1-1|TRBV6-1|NA
CASSPRSSGTGIEAFF
TGTGCCAGCAGTCCGAGGAGCTCCGGGACAGGGATTGAAGCTTTCTTT
>TRBD1|TRBJ1-1|TRBV27|NA
CASSLEGQGTEAFF
TGTGCCAGCAGTTTAGAGGGACAGGGAACTGAAGCTTTCTTT